This T cell receptor beta chain was identified in a study of blood T cell repertoires in COVID-19. Study-wide background: Sites in the United States, Italy and Spain provided acute and convalescent COVID-19 samples. PBMCs, B-cell-depleted T cells, or T cells provided the cDNA or gDNA that made up the material.

In the authors' workflow: Estimation of nucleated cell counts was performed using reference gene primer amplification. Only in-frame clones appear in the TCRdb table, and some are missing; sequencing was by immunoSEQ multiplex PCR. For V, J and clone size, that table is used; D and trimming come from the DNA. The sample consists of around 260,000 clones, around 90% of them appearing once. Between the trimmed V and J ends, which lost 5 bases and 5 bases, there was a span of 10 bases. This CDR3 is 13 amino acids long. Germline V gene sequence: CDR1 LNHDA, CDR2 SQIVND (reference sequence). Source material: peripheral blood. The receptor comes from a woman aged 40 to 50 who had recovered from COVID-19. The genes are TRBV19 and TRBJ2-1, with D hard to call. The CDR3 is CASSPERDNEQFF. The CDR3 bases are TGTGCCAGTAGTCCCGAGAGAGACAATGAGCAGTTCTTC. The variable domain in full, completed from reference TRBV19 and TRBJ2-1, reads DGGITQSPKYLFRKEGQNVTLSCEQNLNHDAMYWYRQDPGQGLRLIYYSQIVNDFQKGDIAEGYSVSREKKESFPLTVTSAQKNPTAFYLCASSPERDNEQFFGPGTRLTVL.